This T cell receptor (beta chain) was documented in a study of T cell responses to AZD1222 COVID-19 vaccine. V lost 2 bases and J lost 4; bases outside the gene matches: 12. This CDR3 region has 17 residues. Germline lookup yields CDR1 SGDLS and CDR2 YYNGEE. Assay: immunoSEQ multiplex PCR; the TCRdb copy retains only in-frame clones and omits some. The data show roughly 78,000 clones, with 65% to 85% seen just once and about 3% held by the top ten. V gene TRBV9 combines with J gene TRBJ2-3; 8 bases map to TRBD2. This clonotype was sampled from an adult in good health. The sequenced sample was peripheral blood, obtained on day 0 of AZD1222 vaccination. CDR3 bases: TGTGCCAGCAGCGTGGGAACTAGCGGAGGCGGGGCAGATACGCAGTATTTT. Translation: CASSVGTSGGGADTQYF.